A selection of T cell receptor beta chains follows, all from one sample in a study of blood T cells in healthy people across ages. TCRdb analysed the 5' RACE reads with MiXCR anew, one entry per CDR3 protein. In the table there are about 1,500,000 distinct CDR3 sequences, approximately 38% of which are singletons. Source material: blood. Receptor source: a woman aged 18 to 35 in good health. Both conserved end residues are part of each CDR3. Fields, in order: CDR3 length, clone size, J gene, D gene, V gene, CDR3 DNA, CDR3 protein. The D gene is left open where the match is weak. Clone size, where shown, is once, few, many, or a class for clones that have expanded.

len: 13; abundance: -; j_gene: TRBJ1-1; d_gene: TRBD1; v_gene: TRBV20-1; CDR3nt: TGCAGTGCTAGCCGGGACAGGGGGCCTGAAGCTTTCTTT; CDR3aa: CSASRDRGPEAFF
len: 15; abundance: few; j_gene: TRBJ1-1; d_gene: -; v_gene: TRBV9; CDR3nt: TGTGCCAGCAGCGTAGAGGACAGTCCGAACACTGAAGCTTTCTTT; CDR3aa: CASSVEDSPNTEAFF
len: 14; abundance: -; j_gene: TRBJ2-5; d_gene: -; v_gene: TRBV7-9; CDR3nt: TGTGCCAGCAGCCAAAACGGAGCCCAAGAGACCCAGTACTTC; CDR3aa: CASSQNGAQETQYF
len: 14; abundance: -; j_gene: TRBJ2-1; d_gene: TRBD2; v_gene: TRBV3-1; CDR3nt: TGTGCCAGCAGCCCTCGCCTAGCGGGGGGCTATCAGTTCTTC; CDR3aa: CASSPRLAGGYQFF
len: 14; abundance: few; j_gene: TRBJ1-2; d_gene: TRBD1; v_gene: TRBV20-1; CDR3nt: TGCAGTGCTAGAGCCCAGGGGGAGGGGTATGGCTACACCTTC; CDR3aa: CSARAQGEGYGYTF
len: 15; abundance: few; j_gene: TRBJ2-7; d_gene: TRBD2; v_gene: TRBV6-4; CDR3nt: TGTGCCAGCAGTGAGGGTACTAGCGGGATCTACGAGCAGTACTTC; CDR3aa: CASSEGTSGIYEQYF
len: 15; abundance: -; j_gene: TRBJ1-1; d_gene: TRBD1; v_gene: TRBV11-2; CDR3nt: TGTGCCAGCAGCTTAGGACAGCAGGGGGGCACTGAAGCTTTCTTT; CDR3aa: CASSLGQQGGTEAFF
len: 13; abundance: -; j_gene: TRBJ2-1; d_gene: TRBD1; v_gene: TRBV2; CDR3nt: TGTGCCAGCAGTGGACAGGGCGGGTTTGAGCAGTTCTTC; CDR3aa: CASSGQGGFEQFF
len: 16; abundance: once; j_gene: TRBJ2-7; d_gene: -; v_gene: TRBV20-1; CDR3nt: TGCAGTGCTAGAGAAACCGGGCCAACTCACTCCTACGAGCAGTACTTC; CDR3aa: CSARETGPTHSYEQYF
len: 13; abundance: -; j_gene: TRBJ2-7; d_gene: -; v_gene: TRBV20-1; CDR3nt: TGCAGTGCTTCCCAGGGAAAGCACTACGAGCAGTACTTC; CDR3aa: CSASQGKHYEQYF
len: 17; abundance: few; j_gene: TRBJ2-1; d_gene: TRBD2; v_gene: TRBV10-3; CDR3nt: TGTGCCATCAGTACCTCGGCGGGAGGGCCTGGTTTCCATGAGCAGTTCTTC; CDR3aa: CAISTSAGGPGFHEQFF
len: 17; abundance: -; j_gene: TRBJ2-1; d_gene: TRBD2; v_gene: TRBV7-2; CDR3nt: TGTGCCAGCAGCTTAATAACGACTAGCGGAGCCTACAATGAGCAGTTCTTC; CDR3aa: CASSLITTSGAYNEQFF
len: 16; abundance: few; j_gene: TRBJ2-1; d_gene: -; v_gene: TRBV12-3/TRBV12-4; CDR3nt: TGTGCCAGCAGTTCTGGCTTCTCAGGGGCGCGAAATGAGCAGTTCTTC; CDR3aa: CASSSGFSGARNEQFF
len: 12; abundance: many; j_gene: TRBJ2-1; d_gene: -; v_gene: TRBV29-1; CDR3nt: TGCAGCGCGACCAACGCGGGGTATGAGCAGTTCTTC; CDR3aa: CSATNAGYEQFF
len: 17; abundance: -; j_gene: TRBJ1-6; d_gene: -; v_gene: TRBV18; CDR3nt: TGTGCCAGCTCAGCCCGACAGCTGGGTTCCTATAATTCACCCCTCCACTTT; CDR3aa: CASSARQLGSYNSPLHF
len: 11; abundance: few; j_gene: TRBJ1-1; d_gene: TRBD1; v_gene: TRBV29-1; CDR3nt: TGCAGCGTCAGGACAGGGACAGAAGCTTTCTTT; CDR3aa: CSVRTGTEAFF
len: 12; abundance: once; j_gene: TRBJ2-1; d_gene: -; v_gene: TRBV6-1; CDR3nt: TGTGCCAGCAATGGCGGGAACGATGAGCAGTTCTTC; CDR3aa: CASNGGNDEQFF
len: 15; abundance: -; j_gene: TRBJ2-1; d_gene: -; v_gene: TRBV7-9; CDR3nt: TGTGCCAGCACCCGGGGAGTTTGGGGACACAATGAGCAGTTCTTC; CDR3aa: CASTRGVWGHNEQFF
len: 16; abundance: -; j_gene: TRBJ2-1; d_gene: -; v_gene: TRBV9; CDR3nt: TGTGCCAGCAGCGCCTTAGTTAGCTCGACCTACAATGAGCAGTTCTTC; CDR3aa: CASSALVSSTYNEQFF
len: 12; abundance: -; j_gene: TRBJ2-3; d_gene: TRBD2; v_gene: TRBV2; CDR3nt: TGTGCCAGCAGAAGGACTAGCGGGAGTCAGTATTTT; CDR3aa: CASRRTSGSQYF
len: 15; abundance: -; j_gene: TRBJ2-1; d_gene: -; v_gene: TRBV7-2; CDR3nt: TGTGCCAGCAGTGTCATCGGGACTTCTTACAATGAGCAGTTCTTC; CDR3aa: CASSVIGTSYNEQFF
len: 16; abundance: -; j_gene: TRBJ2-5; d_gene: TRBD1; v_gene: TRBV7-9; CDR3nt: TGTGCCAGCAGCCACCCGACAGGGACGGTGTGGGAGACCCAGTACTTC; CDR3aa: CASSHPTGTVWETQYF
len: 15; abundance: -; j_gene: TRBJ2-7; d_gene: TRBD2; v_gene: TRBV11-2; CDR3nt: TGTGCCAGCAGCTGGCTAGCGGGGGCCTACAATGAGCAGTACTTC; CDR3aa: CASSWLAGAYNEQYF
len: 17; abundance: -; j_gene: TRBJ1-5; d_gene: -; v_gene: TRBV2; CDR3nt: TGTGCCAGCAGTGGAGTCTCCCGGGGCCCGCCCAATCAGCCCCAGCATTTT; CDR3aa: CASSGVSRGPPNQPQHF
len: 18; abundance: -; j_gene: TRBJ2-3; d_gene: TRBD2; v_gene: TRBV5-1; CDR3nt: TGCGCCAGCAGCCCCCGACAGACTAGCGGGGGTTACACAGATACGCAGTATTTT; CDR3aa: CASSPRQTSGGYTDTQYF
len: 16; abundance: -; j_gene: TRBJ2-3; d_gene: -; v_gene: TRBV20-1; CDR3nt: TGCAGTGCTCAAAGGGGGTTGGCAGGGTATCCAGATACGCAGTATTTT; CDR3aa: CSAQRGLAGYPDTQYF
len: 11; abundance: few; j_gene: TRBJ2-1; d_gene: -; v_gene: TRBV12-3/TRBV12-4; CDR3nt: TGTGCCAGCAGTTTACGGGAGATGCAGTTCTTC; CDR3aa: CASSLREMQFF
len: 12; abundance: -; j_gene: TRBJ1-1; d_gene: -; v_gene: TRBV6-2/TRBV6-3; CDR3nt: TGTGCCAGCAGTTACGATGGCGCAGAAGCTTTCTTT; CDR3aa: CASSYDGAEAFF
len: 14; abundance: few; j_gene: TRBJ2-7; d_gene: -; v_gene: TRBV29-1; CDR3nt: TGCAGCGTTCCGTCTCCCCGGGCAGAAGGGGAGCAGTACTTC; CDR3aa: CSVPSPRAEGEQYF
len: 16; abundance: -; j_gene: TRBJ2-5; d_gene: TRBD2; v_gene: TRBV6-6; CDR3nt: TGTGCCAGCTCTGGGACTAGCGGGGGCAACTACAATGAGCAGTACTTC; CDR3aa: CASSGTSGGNYNEQYF
len: 15; abundance: -; j_gene: TRBJ1-6; d_gene: -; v_gene: TRBV4-1; CDR3nt: TGCGCCAGCAGCCAAGCTGGCAGGGGAATTTCACCCCTCCACTTT; CDR3aa: CASSQAGRGISPLHF
len: 12; abundance: -; j_gene: TRBJ2-1; d_gene: -; v_gene: TRBV5-1; CDR3nt: TGCGCCAGCAGCTTGGGAGCCTATGTGCAGTTCTTC; CDR3aa: CASSLGAYVQFF
len: 15; abundance: -; j_gene: TRBJ2-1; d_gene: -; v_gene: TRBV15; CDR3nt: TGTGTCACCAGCAGAGACAGTACACCCTACAATGAGCAGTTCTTC; CDR3aa: CVTSRDSTPYNEQFF
len: 12; abundance: -; j_gene: TRBJ2-5; d_gene: TRBD1; v_gene: TRBV5-1; CDR3nt: TGCGCCAGCAGCTTACCCGGGACAGGGGAGTACTTC; CDR3aa: CASSLPGTGEYF
len: 17; abundance: -; j_gene: TRBJ2-7; d_gene: -; v_gene: TRBV27; CDR3nt: TGTGCCAGCAGTCCCCGACCGCTCTTAAGTGGATACAATGAGCAGTACTTC; CDR3aa: CASSPRPLLSGYNEQYF
len: 22; abundance: -; j_gene: TRBJ2-7; d_gene: TRBD1; v_gene: TRBV6-2/TRBV6-3; CDR3nt: TGTGCCAGCAGCCAGATAGTAGGTTCGAGGGACAGTTCGAACCTCCGCGCATACGAGCAGTACTTC; CDR3aa: CASSQIVGSRDSSNLRAYEQYF
len: 16; abundance: -; j_gene: TRBJ2-5; d_gene: TRBD2; v_gene: TRBV20-1; CDR3nt: TGCAGTACTAGTCTTGGAGGCGGGGGTCCAAGAGAGACCCAGTACTTC; CDR3aa: CSTSLGGGGPRETQYF
len: 14; abundance: -; j_gene: TRBJ1-2; d_gene: -; v_gene: TRBV5-1; CDR3nt: TGCGCCAGCAGCGAAGACAGGAGACCCTATGGCTACACCTTC; CDR3aa: CASSEDRRPYGYTF
len: 16; abundance: -; j_gene: TRBJ2-3; d_gene: -; v_gene: TRBV6-1; CDR3nt: TGTGCCAGCAGTGAACGGGGCAGACCAAGCACAGATACGCAGTATTTT; CDR3aa: CASSERGRPSTDTQYF
len: 15; abundance: -; j_gene: TRBJ1-5; d_gene: -; v_gene: TRBV15; CDR3nt: TGCGCCACCAGCAGAGATCGGGGGGTCGGGCAGCCCCAGCATTTT; CDR3aa: CATSRDRGVGQPQHF